The sample holds a few counts of the clone carrying this T cell receptor beta chain. Its matching antigen is unknown. V lost 5 bases to trimming and J lost 4 bases; unmatched junction nucleotides: 4. Germline lookup yields CDR1 MDHEN and CDR2 SYDVKM. This CDR3 contains 15 residues. This entry is derived from a study of beta chain features in type 1 diabetes. Findings and limits, study-wide: Type 1 diabetes patients had TCRB CDR3s that were shorter (moderately but significantly so) in all four CD4+ subsets.

All of the isolated RNA was reverse transcribed, so expressed TCRB transcripts were sequenced. Only in-frame clones appear in the TCRdb table, and some are missing; sequencing was by immunoSEQ multiplex PCR. Of about 200,000 clones in the sample, roughly a tenth were seen once. The receptor's source is a man aged 18-30 years in good health. The chain is built from TRBV28 and TRBJ2-1, with TRBD2 matching over 11 bases. Input material: central memory CD4+ T cells from blood. CDR3 residues: CASSRLAGYYNEQFF. The CDR3 DNA sequence: TGTGCCAGCAGTCGACTAGCGGGGTATTACAATGAGCAGTTCTTC. The variable domain in full, completed from reference TRBV28 and TRBJ2-1, reads DVKVTQSSRYLVKRTGEKVFLECVQDMDHENMFWYRQDPGLGLRLIYFSYDVKMKEKGDIPEGYSVSREKKERFSLILESASTNQTSMYLCASSRLAGYYNEQFFGPGTRLTVL.